The source of this TCR beta chain is a study of T cell repertoires in cytomegalovirus infection. Study-wide background: Public TCR beta signatures were indicative of both CMV infection and a matching HLA type. Study-wide results and limits: There were HLA-C-restricted CMV-specific TCR beta clonotypes dominating the ex vivo response. Using cumulative public TCR beta family frequency, the authors identified those who carried CMV together with the relevant HLA.

Trimming cost V 10 bases and J 4 bases; bases outside gene matches: 6. This CDR3 spans 13 amino acids. Germline values: CDR1 LNHDA, CDR2 SQIVND (reference sequence). Details on this clonotype: Its cognate antigen is unknown.

TCRdb re-analysed the reads in MiXCR, keeping a single row per CDR3 protein. The sample records about 120,000 distinct CDR3 sequences, around a tenth being singletons. Sequenced sample: PBMCs, sequenced either directly or after in vitro stimulation (not recorded which). The gene calls are TRBV19 and TRBJ2-2, with 7 positions matching TRBD1. The origin of this receptor is a human donor in good health (CMV status not recorded). Some clones in this sample may be carry-over from other donors' samples. As DNA, the CDR3 is TGTGCCACTGAAAAGGGGGCCACCGGGGAGCTGTTTTTT. As protein: CATEKGATGELFF.